These T cell receptor beta chains were read from a single sample in a study of CD8+CD57+ T cells in acquired aplastic anemia. One entry per CDR3 protein, called by TCRdb with MiXCR from the reads. The sample shows a few hundred thousand distinct CDR3 sequences, 65% to 75% of them seen only once. The sample consisted of sorted CD4+, CD8+, or CD8+CD57+ T cells (not recorded which) from PBMCs. The receptors come from a human donor in good health, serving as a control. CDR3s include the opening cysteine and the closing phenylalanine or tryptophan. D genes are given only for firm matches.

d_call: .
j_call: TRBJ1-1
v_call: TRBV7-8
cdr3_aa: CASSSVQKNTEAFF

d_call: .
j_call: TRBJ1-1
v_call: TRBV19
cdr3_aa: CASSPWGRNTEAFF

d_call: .
j_call: TRBJ1-4
v_call: TRBV10-3
cdr3_aa: CAISEGDEKLFF

d_call: .
j_call: TRBJ1-1
v_call: TRBV10-3
cdr3_aa: CAISARALDTEAFF

d_call: .
j_call: TRBJ1-1
v_call: TRBV19
cdr3_aa: CASSRTVLGTEAFF

d_call: .
j_call: TRBJ1-5
v_call: TRBV25-1
cdr3_aa: CASSERDSNQPQHF

d_call: TRBD2
j_call: TRBJ2-5
v_call: TRBV7-7
cdr3_aa: CASSLGTSGGEDEQYF

d_call: TRBD2
j_call: TRBJ2-1
v_call: TRBV7-2
cdr3_aa: CASSDAGDTKAHFF

d_call: .
j_call: TRBJ2-3
v_call: TRBV7-2
cdr3_aa: CASSRSSTAAQYF

d_call: TRBD1
j_call: TRBJ2-7
v_call: TRBV20-1
cdr3_aa: CSAGTGADEQYF

d_call: TRBD2
j_call: TRBJ2-5
v_call: TRBV7-2
cdr3_aa: CASSFLAGLGQETQYF

d_call: .
j_call: TRBJ2-3
v_call: TRBV5-4
cdr3_aa: CASSFLQSTQYF

d_call: TRBD1
j_call: TRBJ1-5
v_call: TRBV6-6
cdr3_aa: CASSSDRGNGQPQHF

d_call: .
j_call: TRBJ1-5
v_call: TRBV9
cdr3_aa: CASSGLTGDGAQHF

d_call: TRBD1
j_call: TRBJ2-3
v_call: TRBV5-1
cdr3_aa: CASSSRQGTTDTQYF

d_call: TRBD2
j_call: TRBJ2-5
v_call: TRBV20-1
cdr3_aa: CSATPETSGGASQYF

d_call: .
j_call: TRBJ2-2
v_call: TRBV19
cdr3_aa: CATKNDVSGELFF

d_call: .
j_call: TRBJ1-4
v_call: TRBV7-6
cdr3_aa: CARKSSGTANEKLFF

d_call: .
j_call: TRBJ1-5
v_call: TRBV7-2
cdr3_aa: CASSPFTDTQYFGF

d_call: .
j_call: TRBJ1-1
v_call: TRBV2
cdr3_aa: CASSVRPNTEAFF

d_call: .
j_call: TRBJ2-3
v_call: TRBV5-1
cdr3_aa: CASSLAGANTDTQYF

d_call: TRBD1
j_call: TRBJ1-1
v_call: TRBV7-9
cdr3_aa: CASSDWTGVRETQFF

d_call: .
j_call: TRBJ1-4
v_call: TRBV7-9
cdr3_aa: CASSLTGHNNEKLFF

d_call: .
j_call: TRBJ1-2
v_call: TRBV9
cdr3_aa: CASSVGGSRHNNF

d_call: .
j_call: TRBJ2-3
v_call: TRBV20-1
cdr3_aa: CSAPSPAEPSTDTQYF

d_call: .
j_call: TRBJ1-5
v_call: TRBV16
cdr3_aa: CASSQSVGGNQPQHF

d_call: TRBD1
j_call: TRBJ1-2
v_call: TRBV20-1
cdr3_aa: CSATRDRGYHGYTF

d_call: .
j_call: TRBJ2-7
v_call: TRBV7-2
cdr3_aa: CASSTGAGTDTQYYF

d_call: .
j_call: TRBJ2-3
v_call: TRBV5-1
cdr3_aa: CASSSRTDTQYF

d_call: TRBD1
j_call: TRBJ1-1
v_call: TRBV7-2
cdr3_aa: CASSLRQGMAEAFF

d_call: TRBD1
j_call: TRBJ2-3
v_call: TRBV7-3
cdr3_aa: CASRVQGDADTQYF

d_call: .
j_call: TRBJ1-2
v_call: TRBV9
cdr3_aa: CASSVDHSTYGYTF